These 10 T cell receptor beta chains came from one sample sequenced in a study of fetal regulatory T cell absence and autoimmunity. The repertoire was sequenced with immunoSEQ multiplex PCR; TCRdb's copy has only in-frame clones and lacks some. The sample includes 95,000 or so clones, more than 70% seen only once; the top ten take approximately 1.9%. Sequencing input: pancreas tissue. These receptors originate from a male donor with IPEX syndrome.

The J gene is TRBJ2-1, the V gene TRBV29-1, with 14 nucleotides matching TRBD2. Trimming took 4 bases from V and 5 from J; bases not matched to a gene: 1. The germline CDR1 and CDR2 sequences are SQVTM and ANQGSEA. This CDR3 has 14 amino acids. The CDR3 nucleotides read TGCAGCGTTGCGGGACTAGCGGGAGACAATGAGCAGTTCTTC. Translating gives CSVAGLAGDNEQFF.

The V call is TRBV6-1, the J call TRBJ2-1; no reliable D call. CDR1 and CDR2 from the germline V gene are MNHNS and SASEGT. The V end was cut by 4 bases, the J end by 9 bases, with 16 bases between. The CDR3 spans 14 residues. The CDR3 is CASSVLQTPSEQFF. In DNA form, the CDR3 reads TGTGCCAGCAGTGTCCTTCAAACCCCCAGTGAGCAGTTCTTC.

This sequence joins TRBV29-1 and TRBJ2-7, with 7 bases aligning to TRBD1. CDR3 length: 14 residues. The germline V gene has CDR1 SQVTM and CDR2 ANQGSEA. V was pared by 4 bases and J by 5 bases, with 11 bases of the junction left unmatched. In DNA, the CDR3 is TGCAGCGTTGCGATCCTACAGGGGACCGACGAGCAGTACTTC. Protein sequence: CSVAILQGTDEQYF.

This clone was observed a single time. For the CDR3, the DNA is TGCGCCAGCAGCCAAGATCTAGATAGCACAGATACGCAGTATTTT. Translation: CASSQDLDSTDTQYF. The chain recombines TRBV4-3 with TRBJ2-3; no reliable D call. The CDR3 is made up of 15 amino acids. In germline, CDR1 is LGHNA, CDR2 YSLEER. V was shortened by 0 bases and J by 0 bases, with 7 bases between the two germline ends.

In regard to this clone: Other DNA sequences in the sample encode the same CDR3. The chain joins TRBV20-1 to TRBJ2-5; D is uncertain. Germline V gene lookup returns CDR1 DFQATT and CDR2 SNEGSKA (reference sequence). The CDR3 consists of 11 residues. The V gene lost 3 bases and the J gene lost 2 bases, with 4 bases spanning the gap. CDR3 sequence (DNA): TGCAGTGCTAGGGGGCAAGAGACCCAGTACTTC. Its translation is CSARGQETQYF.

The chain couples TRBV10-3 to TRBJ1-4, with no clear D. V gave up 11 bases and J gave up 0 bases, with 13 bases separating them. In germline, CDR1 is ENHRY, CDR2 SYGVKD. The CDR3 has 14 residues. The DNA of the CDR3 is TGTGCCTCCCGGGCCTCCACAACTAATGAAAAACTGTTTTTT. Encoded protein: CASRASTTNEKLFF.

V and J are TRBV29-1 and TRBJ1-3; D uncertain. Germline-derived CDR1 and CDR2 are SQVTM and ANQGSEA. V was clipped by 6 bases and J by 8 bases, with 17 bases between them. CDR3 size: 13 residues. In nucleotides, the CDR3 is TGCAGCGTCCATACCGACAAACTCGACACCATATATTTT. Translating it yields CSVHTDKLDTIYF.

This clone was picked up a small number of times. This chain connects TRBV5-1 to TRBJ1-5; TRBD1 aligns across 11 bases. The CDR3 sequence is 15 residues long. V was clipped by 0 bases and J by 6 bases; unmatched bases: 2. Looked up from germline, CDR1 is SGHRS and CDR2 is YFSETQ. The CDR3 nucleotides read TGCGCCAGCAGCTTGGCCGGGACAGGGGGTCAGCCCCAGCATTTT. Its translation is CASSLAGTGGQPQHF.

The rearrangement uses TRBV9 and TRBJ2-1; 12 bases align to TRBD2. The CDR3 runs to 16 residues. After removal of 3 bases from V and 5 bases from J, the junction contained 6 bases not matched to a gene. Germline V lookup: CDR1 SGDLS, CDR2 YYNGEE. CDR3 sequence: CASSATSGSVHNEQFF. CDR3 bases: TGTGCCAGCAGCGCGACTAGCGGGAGTGTCCACAATGAGCAGTTCTTC.

This clone was detected only once. The rearrangement links TRBV5-5 to TRBJ2-6; 9 bases map to TRBD1. Germline CDR1 SGHKS, CDR2 YYEKEE (reference sequence). Trimming at V came to 4 bases and at J to 2 bases, leaving 1 base not matched to a gene. This CDR3 spans 15 amino acids. CDR3 in DNA: TGTGCCAGCAGCCGACAGGGGGCTGGGGCCAACGTCCTGACTTTC. It codes for CASSRQGAGANVLTF.